The 21 T cell receptor beta chains reported below all come from one sample, sequenced in a study of human T cells and chemical hapten exposure. The library tagged individual cDNA molecules with unique molecular identifiers. Each CDR3 protein is one row after TCRdb ran MiXCR on the reads. Of around 120,000 distinct CDR3 sequences listed, 8.5% are singletons. The template was total RNA from unfractionated whole blood. Sequencing was carried out using whole blood. The origin of the receptors is a human donor in good health. Some clones in this sample may be carry-over from other donors' samples.

This clonotype was detected only a few times. The rearrangement links TRBV28 to TRBJ2-1; D might be TRBD2 (6 bases). CDR1 is MDHEN and CDR2 is SYDVKM in the germline V gene. V lost 6 bases and J 10 bases, leaving 13 bases between the germline ends. The CDR3 spans 12 residues. Here the CDR3 reads CASSLRLGEQFF. CDR3 bases: TGTGCCAGCAGCCTTCGACTAGGAGAGCAGTTCTTC. Based on the CDR3 plus reference TRBV28 and TRBJ2-1, the full variable domain is DVKVTQSSRYLVKRTGEKVFLECVQDMDHENMFWYRQDPGLGLRLIYFSYDVKMKEKGDIPEGYSVSREKKERFSLILESASTNQTSMYLCASSLRLGEQFFGPGTRLTVL.

The CDR3, as DNA: TGTGCCAGCAGTTGGGGACAGGGGGCCCACAATGAGCAGTTCTTC. Its protein is CASSWGQGAHNEQFF. The gene calls are TRBV27 and TRBJ2-1, with TRBD1 matching 12 bases. From germline, CDR1 is MNHEY and CDR2 SMNVEV (reference sequence). The CDR3 runs to 15 residues. The V gene end was trimmed by 4 bases and the J gene end by 5 bases; junction bases not matched to a gene: 3.

In regard to this clonotype: A much larger clone differs by one base, so this may be a read error. The genes are TRBV5-1 and TRBJ2-3; D remains unclear. Per the germline V gene, CDR1 is SGHRS and CDR2 is YFSETQ. The CDR3 has 12 residues. This CDR3 is CDSSLPTDTQYF. CDR3 DNA: TGCGACAGCAGCCTGCCCACAGATACGCAGTATTTT. Together with reference TRBV5-1 and TRBJ2-3, the CDR3 gives the full variable domain: KAGVTQTPRYLIKTRGQQVTLSCSPISGHRSVSWYQQTPGQGLQFLFEYFSETQRNKGNFPGRFSGRQFSNSRSEMNVSTLELGDSALYLCDSSLPTDTQYFGPGTRLTVL.

This clonotype was seen ten or more times. V gene TRBV6-1 combines with J gene TRBJ2-7; D possibly corresponds to TRBD2 (6 bases). The CDR3 runs to 15 residues. V shed 2 bases and J shed 4 bases, with 15 bases lying between them. CDR1 and CDR2 from the germline V gene are MNHNS and SASEGT. The DNA for the CDR3 is TGTGCCAGCAGTGAACTGGAGGTGGGGGGATACGAGCAGTACTTC. Translation gives CASSELEVGGYEQYF.

This clonotype occurred many times. This chain uses TRBV12-3 or TRBV12-4 with TRBJ1-5, with D tentatively TRBD1 (5 bases). The CDR3 is made up of 17 amino acids. The V gene lost 5 bases and the J gene lost 0 bases, with 17 bases spanning the gap. The CDR3 DNA follows: TGTGCCAGCAGTAAAACAGGACTGGGTGCTAGCAATCAGCCCCAGCATTTT. It codes for CASSKTGLGASNQPQHF.

This clonotype was recorded a few times. This chain links TRBV20-1 with TRBJ2-1, with TRBD2 matching 7 bases. The CDR3 runs 15 residues. Losses at the gene ends were 4 bases for V and 0 bases for J; bases not matched to a gene: 6. The germline gives CDR1 DFQATT, CDR2 SNEGSKA (reference sequence). The CDR3 loop is CSAIPGLSSYNEQFF. The CDR3 DNA is TGCAGTGCTATTCCGGGACTAAGCTCCTACAATGAGCAGTTCTTC.

The J gene is TRBJ2-5, the V gene TRBV9; 7 positions match TRBD2. V lost 0 bases and J lost 1; bases outside the gene matches: 9. This CDR3 has 17 amino acids. CDR1 is SGDLS and CDR2 is YYNGEE in the germline V gene. The CDR3 is CASSVGGPGGFQETQYF. CDR3 coding DNA: TGTGCCAGCAGCGTAGGGGGTCCGGGGGGATTCCAAGAGACCCAGTACTTC.

This clonotype was counted only a few times. This rearrangement joins TRBV12-5 to TRBJ2-7; 7 nucleotides align to TRBD2. The CDR3 consists of 14 residues. The ends lost 5 bases at V and 7 bases at J; junction bases unmatched: 11. Germline CDR1 and CDR2: LGHNT and FRNRAP. Here the CDR3 DNA reads TGTGCTAGTGGTACTGGTACTTGGGGGGGAGAGCAGTACTTC. As protein: CASGTGTWGGEQYF.

CDR3 protein: CASSRTGGNTEAFF. The DNA for the CDR3 is TGTGCCAGCAGCCGGACAGGGGGGAACACTGAAGCTTTCTTT. The rearrangement links TRBV7-2 to TRBJ1-1, with 10 bases identical to TRBD1. From germline, CDR1 is SGHTA and CDR2 FQGNSA. V lost 5 bases to trimming and J lost 1 base; unmatched junction nucleotides: 1. This CDR3 has 14 amino acids.

This clonotype was detected a few times. V usage is TRBV20-1 and J usage is TRBJ2-5, with D maybe TRBD2 (6 bases). V was clipped by 6 bases and J by 5 bases, with 13 bases between them. This CDR3 comprises 12 residues. Germline values: CDR1 DFQATT, CDR2 SNEGSKA (reference sequence). In nucleotides, the CDR3 is TGCAGTGCCCCGGGGAGGATGGAGACCCAGTACTTC. It is translated as CSAPGRMETQYF.

In this sample, this clonotype turned up many times. The chain joins TRBV12-3 or TRBV12-4 to TRBJ1-4, with D hard to call. Trimming took 3 bases from V and 3 from J, leaving 5 bases between them. CDR3 size: 13 residues. In nucleotides, the CDR3 is TGTGCCAGCAGTTTTTGGGCTAATGAAAAACTGTTTTTT. Translated, it gives CASSFWANEKLFF.

This clonotype was recorded at least ten times. The chain recombines TRBV3-1 with TRBJ2-1, with 10 bases matching TRBD2. Losses at the gene ends were 0 bases for V and 5 bases for J; bases not matched to a gene: 1. This CDR3 is 15 amino acids long. Germline CDR1 LGHDT, CDR2 YNNKEL (reference sequence). CDR3 sequence (DNA): TGTGCCAGCAGCCAAGACAGCGGGAGGGACAATGAGCAGTTCTTC. Translating it yields CASSQDSGRDNEQFF.

This clonotype was seen ten or more times. The chain links TRBV12-3 or TRBV12-4 to TRBJ1-2; 7 bases are shared with TRBD1. CDR3 length: 13 amino acids. V dropped 4 bases and J dropped 2; count of bases not matched to a gene: 1. This CDR3 is CASSWGQNYGYTF. CDR3 nucleotide sequence: TGTGCCAGCAGTTGGGGACAGAACTATGGCTACACCTTC.

There are a few counts of this clonotype. The V gene is TRBV6-2 or TRBV6-3, the J gene TRBJ2-7, with 12 bases fitting TRBD1. The V and J ends lost 5 bases and 4 bases, in that order; junction bases with no gene match: 9. Germline V gene lookup returns CDR1 MNHEY and CDR2 SVGEGT. The CDR3 is 16 amino acids. DNA of the CDR3: TGTGCCAGCAGTCCCCGGGACAGGGGGCGCCTTTACGAGCAGTACTTC. Its protein product is CASSPRDRGRLYEQYF.

This clonotype was seen a few times. The chain carries TRBV20-1 and TRBJ2-3; no firm D call. The CDR3 consists of 11 residues. Germline V CDR1 and CDR2: DFQATT, SNEGSKA (reference sequence). Trimming shortened V by 2 bases and J by 4 bases, and 4 bases separated the two germline ends. In nucleotides, the CDR3 is TGCAGTGCTAGAACTGCAGATACGCAGTATTTT. It specifies CSARTADTQYF.

This clonotype was observed a handful of times. V usage is TRBV4-2 and J usage is TRBJ2-1; 12 nucleotides agree with TRBD2. V was pared by 0 bases and J by 5 bases, with 8 bases of the junction left unmatched. Germline V gene lookup returns CDR1 LGHNA and CDR2 YNFKEQ. The CDR3 consists of 18 residues. The CDR3: CASSQEPFLAGGDNEQFF. For the CDR3, the DNA is TGTGCCAGCAGCCAAGAACCCTTTCTAGCGGGAGGGGACAATGAGCAGTTCTTC.

The sample holds many counts of this clonotype. This chain connects TRBV20-1 to TRBJ1-5; a weak D match, TRBD1 (6 bases). The ends were cut back, 0 bases at V and 1 base at J, with 16 bases in the middle. Germline V gene lookup returns CDR1 DFQATT and CDR2 SNEGSKA (reference sequence). The CDR3 is made up of 17 amino acids. The CDR3 DNA is TGCAGTGCTAGAGAAGGTCGGGGGGCGGCGAGCAATCAGCCCCAGCATTTT. It yields the protein CSAREGRGAASNQPQHF.

This clonotype was seen only a few times. The J gene is TRBJ2-7, the V gene TRBV6-5, with D tentatively TRBD2 (6 bases). V was trimmed by 4 bases and J by 0 bases, leaving 19 bases between them. Germline V CDR1 and CDR2: MNHEY, SVGAGI. CDR3 length: 17 amino acids. CDR3 in amino acids: CASSLSAGTLSSYEQYF. CDR3 nucleotides: TGTGCCAGCAGTTTATCTGCCGGGACTCTGAGCTCCTACGAGCAGTACTTC.

This chain links TRBV2 with TRBJ2-6, with D possibly TRBD2 on 6 matching bases. This CDR3 comprises 16 residues. Germline V lookup: CDR1 SNHLY, CDR2 FYNNEI. The germline V and J ends were trimmed by 2 bases and 0 bases, with 8 bases remaining between them. This chain's CDR3 is CASSEQGLSGANVLTF. For the CDR3, the DNA is TGTGCCAGCAGTGAACAGGGACTCTCTGGGGCCAACGTCCTGACTTTC.

V is TRBV10-3 and J is TRBJ2-1, with a tentative D call TRBD1 (6 bases). The V gene lost 5 bases and the J gene lost 8 bases, with 10 bases spanning the gap. Looked up from germline, CDR1 is ENHRY and CDR2 is SYGVKD. The CDR3 extends over 12 amino acids. Here the CDR3 reads CAISLQGYEQFF. Here the CDR3 DNA reads TGTGCCATCAGTTTACAGGGATATGAGCAGTTCTTC.

The V and J genes are TRBV27 and TRBJ2-3, with D hard to call. Germline V gives CDR1 MNHEY, CDR2 SMNVEV (reference sequence). V lost 4 bases and J lost 1, with 15 bases in between. The CDR3 is 16 amino acids. Here the CDR3 DNA reads TGTGCCAGCAGTTCCGGTTTGGGCGCTGGCACAGATACGCAGTATTTT. It codes for CASSSGLGAGTDTQYF.